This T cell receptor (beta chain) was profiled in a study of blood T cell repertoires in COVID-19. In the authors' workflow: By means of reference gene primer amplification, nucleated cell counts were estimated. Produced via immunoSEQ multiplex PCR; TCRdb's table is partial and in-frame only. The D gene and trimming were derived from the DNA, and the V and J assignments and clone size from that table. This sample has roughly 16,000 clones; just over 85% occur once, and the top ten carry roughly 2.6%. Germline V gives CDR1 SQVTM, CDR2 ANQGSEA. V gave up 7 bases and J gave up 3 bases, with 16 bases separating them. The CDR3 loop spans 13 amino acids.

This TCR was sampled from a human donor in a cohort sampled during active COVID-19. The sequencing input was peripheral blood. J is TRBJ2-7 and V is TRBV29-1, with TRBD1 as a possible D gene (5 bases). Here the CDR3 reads CSALRAGLYEQYF. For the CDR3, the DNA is TGCAGCGCCCTTCGGGCAGGGCTCTACGAGCAGTACTTC.